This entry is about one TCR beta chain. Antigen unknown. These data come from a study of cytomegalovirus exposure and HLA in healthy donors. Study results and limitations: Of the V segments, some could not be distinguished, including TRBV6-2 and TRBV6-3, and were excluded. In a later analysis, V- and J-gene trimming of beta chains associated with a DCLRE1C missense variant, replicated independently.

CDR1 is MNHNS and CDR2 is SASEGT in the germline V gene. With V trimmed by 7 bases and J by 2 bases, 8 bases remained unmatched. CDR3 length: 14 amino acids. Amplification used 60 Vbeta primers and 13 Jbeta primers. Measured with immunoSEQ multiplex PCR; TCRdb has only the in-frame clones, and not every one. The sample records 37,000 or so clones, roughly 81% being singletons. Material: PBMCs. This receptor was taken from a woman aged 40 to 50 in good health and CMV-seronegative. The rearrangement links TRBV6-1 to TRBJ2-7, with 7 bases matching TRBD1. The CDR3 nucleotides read TGTGCCAGCAAAAAGGGGACAGATCCCTACGAGCAGTACGTC. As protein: CASKKGTDPYEQYV.